One sample yielded the 24 T cell receptor beta chains listed below, sequenced in a study of tissue T cells after allogeneic stem cell transplantation. Sequencing used immunoSEQ multiplex PCR; TCRdb keeps in-frame clones, though not all of them. The repertoire holds 7,500 to 8,000 clones, with 36% as singletons. Time point here: mouse harvest day 14 after allogeneic transplant. Tail vein injection delivered 10^7 T-cell-depleted bone marrow cells and 10^6 splenic CD5+ T cells. Material: skin. These receptors originate from a female BALB/c mouse given C57BL/6 T cells with graft-versus-host disease after an allogeneic hematopoietic cell transplant.

Of note for this clone: These gene names are mouse names. The CDR3 end is not reached by the read, which stops 1 residue before it; the germline J gene fills it in. This chain connects TRBV26 to TRBJ1-1; 9 positions agree with TRBD1. J was trimmed by 1 base and V by 4 bases; bases with no gene match: 1. The CDR3 extends over 14 amino acids. Germline lookup yields CDR1 KGHPV and CDR2 FQNQEV (reference sequence). The CDR3 bases that were read are TGTGCCAGCAGTCGACAGGGGGGAAACACAGAAGTCTTC. Residues: CASSRQGGNTEVF. The entire CDR3 sequence reads CASSRQGGNTEVFF. Supplemented by reference TRBV26 and TRBJ1-1, the full variable domain reads NSKVIQTPRYLVKGQGQKAKMRCIPEKGHPVVFWYQQNKNNEFKFLINFQNQEVLQQIDMTEKRFSAECPSNSPCSLEIQSSEAGDSALYLCASSRQGGNTEVFFGKGTRLTVV.

This clone was counted between two and nine times. Gene names follow the mouse nomenclature. The CDR3 loop is CASSPQGDAEQFF. The CDR3 bases that were read are TGTGCCAGCAGTCCCCAGGGGGATGCTGAGCAGTTC. This sequence joins TRBV26 and TRBJ2-1; TRBD1 matches at 7 bases. The read falls 1 residue short of the CDR3 end, and the missing part is taken from the germline J gene. The V segment lost 4 bases and the J segment 5 bases; nucleotides outside the gene matches: 2. Germline assignment: CDR1 KGHPV and CDR2 FQNQEV (reference sequence). This CDR3 contains 13 residues.

A few counts support this clone. Here the gene names and germline are mouse. Read data end 1 residue before the CDR3 end; the end is taken from the germline J gene. The rearrangement joins TRBV12-2 to TRBJ1-1; 8 nucleotides agree with TRBD1. This CDR3 is 14 amino acids long. V gave up 0 bases and J gave up 4 bases; unmatched junction bases: 3. Germline CDR1 reads SGHLS; CDR2 reads HYDKME. The CDR3 loop reads CASSLDGQGTEVFF. The sequenced CDR3 bases are TGTGCCAGCTCTCTCGATGGACAGGGCACAGAAGTCTTC. Full variable domain (missing parts from reference TRBV12-2 and TRBJ1-1): NSGVVQSPRYIIKGKGERSILKCIPISGHLSVAWYQQTQGQELKFFIQHYDKMERDKGNLPSRFSVQQFDDYHSEMNMSALELEDSAVYFCASSLDGQGTEVFFGKGTRLTVV.

In regard to this clone: The listed genes are named as in mouse. The read ends 1 residue before the CDR3 terminus; that terminus is restored from the germline J gene. V is TRBV26 and J is TRBJ2-4; D remains ambiguous. The V gene's germline CDR1 is KGHPV and CDR2 FQNQEV (reference sequence). The V and J ends lost 2 bases and 0 bases respectively, with 6 bases between them. This CDR3 contains 14 residues. The part of the CDR3 DNA that was read is TGTGCCAGCAGTCTGGGGGTTAGTCAAAACACCTTGTAC. Translating gives CASSLGVSQNTLY. Given in full, the CDR3 is CASSLGVSQNTLYF.

As regards this clone: The gene names given are mouse names. The sequenced fragment ends 1 residue before the CDR3 boundary, so the rest is inferred from the germline J gene. The chain combines TRBV16 with TRBJ1-2, with a possible D match to TRBD1 (6 bases). Per germline, CDR1 SGHSA and CDR2 FRNQAP. This CDR3 region has 14 residues. Trimming shortened V by 2 bases and J by 4 bases, and 11 bases separated the two germline ends. The sequenced CDR3 bases are TGTGCAAGCAGCTTATGGGGGCCCGGCTCCGACTACACC. Amino acids: CASSLWGPGSDYT. In full, the CDR3 reads CASSLWGPGSDYTF.

In this sample, this clone turned up a few times. Gene and germline names: mouse. The read stops 1 residue short of the end of the CDR3; the missing end is completed from the germline J gene. J is TRBJ1-3 and V is TRBV26, with a weak D call TRBD1 (5 bases). This CDR3 spans 15 amino acids. Germline V lookup: CDR1 KGHPV, CDR2 FQNQEV (reference sequence). The germline V and J ends were trimmed by 4 bases and 0 bases, with 10 bases remaining between them. CDR3 DNA, as far as it was read: TGTGCCAGCAGTCGACAGACAAATTCTGGAAATACGCTCTAT. Translated: CASSRQTNSGNTLY. The CDR3 in its entirety is CASSRQTNSGNTLYF.

Note on this clone: Gene names are the mouse ones. The read falls 1 residue short of the CDR3 end, and the missing part is taken from the germline J gene. This sequence joins TRBV23 and TRBJ2-3. The CDR3 sequence is 13 residues long. The germline V gene encodes CDR1 KGHTA and CDR2 FQNQQP. The sequenced part of the CDR3 DNA is TGCTCCAGCAAACGGGAGGGTGCAGAAACGCTGTAT. Amino acid sequence: CSSKREGAETLY. The entire CDR3 sequence reads CSSKREGAETLYF.

In its sample, this clone is medium-sized (0.01 to 0.1%). Germline and genes: mouse. Incomplete CDR3 DNA: TGTGCCTGGAGTCTTTGGGGGGGTAGTCAAAACACCTTGTAC. Protein product: CAWSLWGGSQNTLY. From start to end, the CDR3 is CAWSLWGGSQNTLYF. V gene TRBV31 combines with J gene TRBJ2-4, with TRBD2 matching 8 bases. Coverage ceases 1 residue before the CDR3 finishes, and the germline J gene fills in the end. Looked up from germline, CDR1 is GKSSPN and CDR2 is SITVG. Trimming removed 0 bases from V and 0 bases from J; junction bases left unmatched: 2. The CDR3 length is 15 residues.

This clone is termed medium-sized. The gene names given are mouse names. The DNA read from the CDR3 is TGTGCCAGCAGTCCCGGGACTTTTCAAAACACCTTGTAC. This translates into CASSPGTFQNTLY. The whole CDR3 region reads CASSPGTFQNTLYF. The J gene is TRBJ2-4, the V gene TRBV26, with D possibly TRBD2 on 6 matching bases. The read terminates 1 residue before the CDR3 end, so the remaining end is supplied by the germline J gene. The germline CDR1 and CDR2 sequences are KGHPV and FQNQEV (reference sequence). V was clipped by 4 bases and J by 2 bases, with 10 bases between them. This CDR3 spans 14 amino acids.

This clone was seen a few times. Gene names denote mouse genes. The CDR3 bases that were read are TGTGCCAGCAGCGGACTGGGGGGGCAAGACACCCAGTAC. It translates to CASSGLGGQDTQY. In full, the CDR3 reads CASSGLGGQDTQYF. J is TRBJ2-5 and V is TRBV4; TRBD2 aligns across 12 bases. The CDR3 end lies 1 residue beyond the end of the read and is filled in from the germline J gene. Trimming cost V 5 bases and J 3 bases; bases outside gene matches: 0. CDR3 size: 14 residues. Germline V gives CDR1 LGHDT, CDR2 YNNKQL (reference sequence).

This clone was observed a handful of times. Genes here carry mouse names. With the read ending 1 residue before the CDR3 end, the germline J gene is used to fill in that end. This chain connects TRBV26 to TRBJ1-3; possible D gene TRBD1, 6 bases. Trimming removed 3 bases from V and 3 bases from J, with 9 bases in between. Germline V gene sequence: CDR1 KGHPV, CDR2 FQNQEV (reference sequence). The CDR3 totals 14 residues. CDR3 DNA (partial): TGTGCCAGCAGTCTCACAGGGATTGGAAATACGCTCTAT. It yields the protein CASSLTGIGNTLY. The CDR3 in its entirety is CASSLTGIGNTLYF. Using reference TRBV26 and TRBJ1-3 for the parts outside the CDR3, the full variable domain is NSKVIQTPRYLVKGQGQKAKMRCIPEKGHPVVFWYQQNKNNEFKFLINFQNQEVLQQIDMTEKRFSAECPSNSPCSLEIQSSEAGDSALYLCASSLTGIGNTLYFGEGSRLIVV.

About this clone itself: Gene names are mouse gene names. The read finishes 1 residue shy of the CDR3 end, and the germline J gene is used to complete it. This chain uses TRBV26 with TRBJ1-5; D unclear. The CDR3 totals 12 residues. In germline, CDR1 is KGHPV, CDR2 FQNQEV (reference sequence). V gave up 5 bases and J gave up 0 bases, with 2 bases separating them. The DNA read from the CDR3 is TGTGCCAGCAGTTATAACAACCAGGCTCCGCTT. Amino acid sequence: CASSYNNQAPL. The whole CDR3 protein reads CASSYNNQAPLF.

On this clone itself: These gene names are mouse names. The read ends 1 residue shy of where the CDR3 ends; the end is completed using the germline J gene. The chain links TRBV16 to TRBJ2-5; D is uncertain. CDR1 and CDR2 from the germline V gene are SGHSA and FRNQAP. V was trimmed by 0 bases and J by 3 bases, leaving 4 bases between them. The CDR3 spans 13 residues. The CDR3 region is CASSLDRQDTQYF. The CDR3 DNA, read in part, is TGTGCAAGCAGCTTAGATAGGCAAGACACCCAGTAC. The full variable domain, rest sourced from reference TRBV16 and TRBJ2-5, is NAGVIQTPRHKVTGKGQEATLWCEPISGHSAVFWYRQTIVQGLEFLTYFRNQAPIDDSGMPKERFSAQMPNQSHSTLKIQSTQPQDSAVYLCASSLDRQDTQYFGPGTRLLVL.

Points on this clone: Gene names are mouse gene names. The CDR3 end lies 1 residue beyond the end of the read and is filled in from the germline J gene. The rearrangement links TRBV13-3 to TRBJ2-2, with D maybe TRBD2 (6 bases). The germline gives CDR1 NNHDY, CDR2 SYVADS. The CDR3 contains 13 residues. Trimming took off 7 bases at V and 1 base at J, with 8 bases between the two ends. The covered CDR3 bases are TGTGCCAGCCCCTGGGGAAACACCGGGCAGCTCTAC. This codes for CASPWGNTGQLY. The complete CDR3 reads CASPWGNTGQLYF.

Worth noting for this clone: Gene names and germline match the mouse. The missing CDR3 end, 1 residue past where the read stops, is filled in from the germline J gene. This rearrangement joins TRBV31 to TRBJ2-3; 10 nucleotides match TRBD2. Germline-derived CDR1 and CDR2 are GKSSPN and SITVG. After removal of 3 bases from V and 1 base from J, the junction contained 4 bases not matched to a gene. The CDR3 extends over 15 amino acids. The CDR3 loop reads CAWRQGLGGAETLYF. CDR3 DNA (partial): TGTGCCTGGAGACAAGGACTGGGGGGTGCAGAAACGCTGTAT.

Concerning this clone: Genes here carry mouse names. From the germline J gene comes the end of the CDR3, since the read stops 1 residue before it. The V and J genes are TRBV26 and TRBJ2-7; 9 nucleotides match TRBD2. CDR1 and CDR2 from the germline V gene are KGHPV and FQNQEV (reference sequence). The length of the CDR3 is 16 residues. V lost 0 bases to trimming and J lost 0 bases; unmatched junction nucleotides: 3. The CDR3 sequence: CASSLSWGGISYEQYF. Incomplete CDR3 DNA: TGTGCCAGCAGTCTGTCCTGGGGGGGTATCTCCTATGAACAGTAC.

With respect to this clone: Here the gene names and germline are mouse. The read comes to an end 1 residue before the CDR3 does, leaving the germline J gene to fill in the end. The chain is built from TRBV23 and TRBJ1-4; TRBD1, as called in the table, went unchecked against the DNA. The CDR3 loop spans 16 amino acids. Germline values: CDR1 KGHTA, CDR2 FQNQQP. The CDR3 sequence is CSSSLGHPFSNERLFF. The CDR3 bases that were read are TGCTCCAGCAGTTTAGGACACCCTTTTTCCAACGAAAGATTATTT. The full variable domain, its missing parts supplied by reference TRBV23 and TRBJ1-4, is DAAVTQKPRYLIKMKGQEAEMKCIPEKGHTAVFWYQQKQSKELKFLIYFQNQQPLDQIDMVKERFSAVCPSSSLCSLGIRTCEAEDSALYLCSSSLGHPFSNERLFFGHGTKLSVL.

Regarding this clone: The gene names given are mouse names. The sequence runs out 1 residue before the end of the CDR3; the remainder is reconstructed from the germline J gene. The chain links TRBV19 to TRBJ1-1; D gene ambiguous. This CDR3 has 13 amino acids. Germline V lookup: CDR1 FNHDT, CDR2 SITEND (reference sequence). V lost 1 base to trimming and J lost 1 base, with 5 bases between them. The CDR3 DNA, read in part, is TGTGCCAGCAGTATAAGGCGGAACACAGAAGTCTTC. Amino acids: CASSIRRNTEVF. The whole CDR3 reads CASSIRRNTEVFF. Filled out from reference TRBV19 and TRBJ1-1, the complete variable domain reads GGIITQTPKFLIGQEGQKLTLKCQQNFNHDTMYWYRQDSGKGLRLIYYSITENDLQKGDLSEGYDASREKKSSFSLTVTSAQKNEMAVFLCASSIRRNTEVFFGKGTRLTVV.

Concerning this clone: Germline and genes here are mouse. Coverage ceases 1 residue before the CDR3 finishes, and the germline J gene fills in the end. At the DNA level, this CDR3 is encoded by other sequences in the same sample as well. The chain employs TRBV13-2 and TRBJ2-1; TRBD2 matches 10 bases. V shed 6 bases and J 0 bases; nucleotides not matched to a gene: 6. CDR3 length: 16 amino acids. CDR1 is NNHNN and CDR2 is SYGAGS in the germline V gene (reference sequence). This chain's CDR3 is CASARTGGYNYAEQFF. CDR3 DNA, as far as it was read: TGTGCCAGCGCCAGGACTGGGGGTTATAACTATGCTGAGCAGTTC.

This clone was seen a handful of times. Genes and germline come from the mouse. The read gets to within 1 residue of the CDR3 end, and the germline J gene fills in the rest. The V call is TRBV26, the J call TRBJ2-2; no firm D call. Germline V gene sequence: CDR1 KGHPV, CDR2 FQNQEV (reference sequence). Trimming left V 0 bases short and J 1 base short, with 9 bases between. This CDR3 spans 16 amino acids. This CDR3 is CASSLSMTINTGQLYF. CDR3 DNA, as far as it was read: TGTGCCAGCAGTCTGTCGATGACAATAAACACCGGGCAGCTCTAC.

Remarks on this clone: Gene names follow the mouse nomenclature. Read data end 1 residue before the CDR3 end; the end is taken from the germline J gene. The J gene is TRBJ2-1, the V gene TRBV26, with D perhaps matching TRBD1 (6 bases). The germline gives CDR1 KGHPV, CDR2 FQNQEV (reference sequence). Trimming pared 6 bases from V and 2 bases from J, leaving 11 bases between. The CDR3 has 14 amino acids. The part of the CDR3 DNA that was read is TGTGCCAGCAGGCATGACAGGCACTATGCTGAGCAGTTC. This gives the protein CASRHDRHYAEQF. The CDR3 reads in full as CASRHDRHYAEQFF. Full variable domain (remainder filled in from reference TRBV26 and TRBJ2-1): NSKVIQTPRYLVKGQGQKAKMRCIPEKGHPVVFWYQQNKNNEFKFLINFQNQEVLQQIDMTEKRFSAECPSNSPCSLEIQSSEAGDSALYLCASRHDRHYAEQFFGPGTRLTVL.

There are a few counts of this clone. Genes and germline come from the mouse. The CDR3 extends 1 residue past the end of the read, so its final part is completed from the germline J gene. The chain is built from TRBV12-2 and TRBJ2-3, with D tentatively TRBD1 or TRBD2 (5 bases each). The CDR3 has 15 amino acids. Deletions cut 4 bases from V and 0 bases from J, with 13 bases between. CDR1 is SGHLS and CDR2 is HYDKME in the germline V gene. The CDR3 reads CASSQGPHSAETLYF. The CDR3 DNA, read in part, is TGTGCCAGCTCCCAGGGACCGCATAGTGCAGAAACGCTGTAT.

As concerns this clone: Mouse gene names apply. CDR3 sequence: CASRFSTANTEVFF. The covered CDR3 bases are TGTGCCAGCAGATTCTCGACAGCAAACACAGAAGTCTTC. The chain recombines TRBV3 with TRBJ1-1, with D tentatively TRBD1 (5 bases). The read ends 1 residue early relative to the CDR3; the germline J gene fills the gap. Trimming pared 6 bases from V and 0 bases from J, leaving 11 bases between. CDR1 SNHLY and CDR2 FYNGKV come from the germline V gene (reference sequence). The length of the CDR3 is 14 residues.

This clone occurred a few times. All gene names here are mouse names. The read comes to an end 1 residue before the CDR3 does, leaving the germline J gene to fill in the end. J is TRBJ2-5 and V is TRBV26, with D maybe TRBD1 (5 bases). V lost 4 bases to trimming and J lost 0 bases, with 8 bases between them. Germline lookup yields CDR1 KGHPV and CDR2 FQNQEV (reference sequence). The CDR3 sequence is 14 residues long. The CDR3 sequence: CASSPTVNQDTQYF. The sequenced part of the CDR3 DNA is TGTGCCAGCAGTCCGACAGTTAACCAAGACACCCAGTAC. Together with reference TRBV26 and TRBJ2-5, the CDR3 gives the full variable domain: NSKVIQTPRYLVKGQGQKAKMRCIPEKGHPVVFWYQQNKNNEFKFLINFQNQEVLQQIDMTEKRFSAECPSNSPCSLEIQSSEAGDSALYLCASSPTVNQDTQYFGPGTRLLVL.